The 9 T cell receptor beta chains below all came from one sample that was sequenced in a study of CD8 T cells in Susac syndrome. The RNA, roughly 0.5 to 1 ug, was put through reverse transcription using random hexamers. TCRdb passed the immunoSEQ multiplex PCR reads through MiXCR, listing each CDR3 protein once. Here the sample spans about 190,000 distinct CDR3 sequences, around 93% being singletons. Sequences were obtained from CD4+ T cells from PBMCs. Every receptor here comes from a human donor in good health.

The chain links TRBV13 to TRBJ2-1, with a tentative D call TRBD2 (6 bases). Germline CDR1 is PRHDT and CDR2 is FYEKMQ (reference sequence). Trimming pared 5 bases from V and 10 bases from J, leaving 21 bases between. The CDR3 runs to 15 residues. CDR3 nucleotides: TGTGCCAGCAGCATGGGGGACTCCCTAGCTGACGAGCAGTTCTTC. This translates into CASSMGDSLADEQFF.

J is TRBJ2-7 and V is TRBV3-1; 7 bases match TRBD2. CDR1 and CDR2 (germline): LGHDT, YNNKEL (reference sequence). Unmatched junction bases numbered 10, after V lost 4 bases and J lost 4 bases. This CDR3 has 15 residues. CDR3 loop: CASSPHGSGGYEQYF. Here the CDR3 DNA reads TGTGCCAGCAGCCCTCACGGCTCCGGGGGGTACGAGCAGTACTTC.

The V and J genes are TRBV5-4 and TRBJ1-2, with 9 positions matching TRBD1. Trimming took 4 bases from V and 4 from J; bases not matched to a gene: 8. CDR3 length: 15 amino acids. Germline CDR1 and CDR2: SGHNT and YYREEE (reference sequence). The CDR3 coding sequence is TGTGCCAGCAGCCCTACCGGGACAGGGATCTATGGCTACACCTTC. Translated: CASSPTGTGIYGYTF. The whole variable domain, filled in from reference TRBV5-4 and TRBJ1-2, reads ETGVTQSPTHLIKTRGQQVTLRCSSQSGHNTVSWYQQALGQGPQFIFQYYREEENGRGNFPPRFSGLQFPNYSSELNVNALELDDSALYLCASSPTGTGIYGYTFGSGTRLTVV.

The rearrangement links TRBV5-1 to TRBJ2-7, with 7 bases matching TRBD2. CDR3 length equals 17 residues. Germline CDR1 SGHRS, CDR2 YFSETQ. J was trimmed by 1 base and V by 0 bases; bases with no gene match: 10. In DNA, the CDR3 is TGCGCCAGCAGCTTGGTCGGCGGGGGAACTATTTCCTACGAGCAGTACTTC. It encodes CASSLVGGGTISYEQYF.

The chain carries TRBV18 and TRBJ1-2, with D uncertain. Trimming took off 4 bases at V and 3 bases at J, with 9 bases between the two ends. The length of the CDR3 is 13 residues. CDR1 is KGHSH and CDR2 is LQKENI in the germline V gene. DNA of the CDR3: TGTGCCAGCTCACACTCAGGAGACTATGGCTACACCTTC. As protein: CASSHSGDYGYTF.

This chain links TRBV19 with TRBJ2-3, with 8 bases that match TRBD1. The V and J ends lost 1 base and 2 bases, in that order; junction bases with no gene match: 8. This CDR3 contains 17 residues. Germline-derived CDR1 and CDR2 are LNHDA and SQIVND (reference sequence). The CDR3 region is CASSIVPRTGYTDTQYF. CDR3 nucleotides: TGTGCCAGTAGTATAGTGCCGCGGACAGGGTACACAGATACGCAGTATTTT.

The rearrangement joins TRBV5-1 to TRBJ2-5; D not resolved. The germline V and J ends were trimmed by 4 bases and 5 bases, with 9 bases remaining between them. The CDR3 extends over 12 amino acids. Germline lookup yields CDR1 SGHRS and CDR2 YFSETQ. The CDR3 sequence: CASSHGVETQYF. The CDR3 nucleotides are TGCGCCAGCAGCCACGGAGTGGAGACCCAGTACTTC.

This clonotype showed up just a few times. CDR3 sequence (DNA): TGTGCCAGCAGTTACTCGTCCTTCAGAGCTGGCTACACCTTC. It codes for CASSYSSFRAGYTF. The gene calls are TRBV6-5 and TRBJ1-2; D unresolved. In germline, CDR1 is MNHEY, CDR2 SVGAGI. Trimming shortened V by 0 bases and J by 7 bases, and 12 bases separated the two germline ends. CDR3 size: 14 residues.

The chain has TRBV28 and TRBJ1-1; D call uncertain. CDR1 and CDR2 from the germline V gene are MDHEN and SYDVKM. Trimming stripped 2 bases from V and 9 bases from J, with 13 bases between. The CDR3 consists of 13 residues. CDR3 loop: CASSLPKGFQAFF. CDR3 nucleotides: TGTGCCAGCAGTTTACCTAAGGGATTTCAAGCTTTCTTT.